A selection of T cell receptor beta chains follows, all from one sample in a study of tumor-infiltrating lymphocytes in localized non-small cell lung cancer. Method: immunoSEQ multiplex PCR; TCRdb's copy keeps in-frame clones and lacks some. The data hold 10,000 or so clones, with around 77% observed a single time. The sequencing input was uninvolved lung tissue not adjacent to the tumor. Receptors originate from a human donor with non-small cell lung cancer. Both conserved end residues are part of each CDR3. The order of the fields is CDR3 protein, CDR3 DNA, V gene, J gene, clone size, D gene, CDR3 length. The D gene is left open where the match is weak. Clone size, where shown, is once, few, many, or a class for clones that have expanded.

CDR3 protein: CASSWRRGNSPLHF
CDR3 DNA: TGTGCCAGCAGTTGGAGAAGGGGTAATTCACCCCTCCACTTT
V gene: TRBV5-6
J gene: TRBJ1-6
clone size: -
D gene: -
CDR3 length: 14

CDR3 protein: CASSLGGRSTDTQYF
CDR3 DNA: TGCGCCAGCAGCTTGGGGGGGCGCAGCACAGATACGCAGTATTTT
V gene: TRBV5-1
J gene: TRBJ2-3
clone size: once
D gene: -
CDR3 length: 15

CDR3 protein: CAWSSGWTGQWGSGTEAFF
CDR3 DNA: TGTGCCTGGAGTTCAGGCTGGACAGGCCAATGGGGATCGGGCACTGAAGCTTTCTTT
V gene: TRBV30
J gene: TRBJ1-1
clone size: -
D gene: TRBD1
CDR3 length: 19

CDR3 protein: CASSPGQGLGPLHF
CDR3 DNA: TGTGCCAGTAGTCCAGGACAGGGTCTAGGTCCCCTCCACTTT
V gene: TRBV19
J gene: TRBJ1-6
clone size: -
D gene: TRBD1
CDR3 length: 14

CDR3 protein: CASSELGTGDFSPLHF
CDR3 DNA: TGCGCCAGCAGTGAGTTAGGGACAGGGGACTTCTCACCCCTCCACTTT
V gene: TRBV10-2
J gene: TRBJ1-6
clone size: -
D gene: TRBD1
CDR3 length: 16

CDR3 protein: CASTLRQGGEKLFF
CDR3 DNA: TGTGCCAGCACCCTTCGACAGGGCGGTGAAAAACTGTTTTTT
V gene: TRBV6-5
J gene: TRBJ1-4
clone size: -
D gene: TRBD1
CDR3 length: 14

CDR3 protein: CASSLGSASGHEQFF
CDR3 DNA: TGTGCCAGCAGCTTAGGCAGCGCCTCGGGGCATGAGCAGTTCTTC
V gene: TRBV7-8
J gene: TRBJ2-1
clone size: -
D gene: -
CDR3 length: 15

CDR3 protein: CASSATGVALGYTF
CDR3 DNA: TGTGCCAGCAGTGCCACAGGGGTGGCCTTGGGCTACACCTTC
V gene: TRBV2
J gene: TRBJ1-2
clone size: -
D gene: TRBD1
CDR3 length: 14

CDR3 protein: CASSLGPAGGPYEQYF
CDR3 DNA: TGCGCCAGCAGCTTGGGGCCAGCGGGGGGTCCCTACGAGCAGTACTTC
V gene: TRBV5-1
J gene: TRBJ2-7
clone size: -
D gene: TRBD2
CDR3 length: 16

CDR3 protein: CAISEGLALQYEQYF
CDR3 DNA: TGTGCCATCAGTGAGGGTCTAGCGCTCCAATACGAGCAGTACTTC
V gene: TRBV10-3
J gene: TRBJ2-7
clone size: -
D gene: -
CDR3 length: 15

CDR3 protein: CSAGGGEGQPQHF
CDR3 DNA: TGCAGCGCCGGCGGGGGGGAAGGTCAGCCCCAGCATTTT
V gene: TRBV29-1
J gene: TRBJ1-5
clone size: -
D gene: -
CDR3 length: 13

CDR3 protein: CASSLRTGGNTEAFF
CDR3 DNA: TGTGCCAGCAGTTTAAGGACAGGGGGCAACACTGAAGCTTTCTTT
V gene: TRBV27
J gene: TRBJ1-1
clone size: -
D gene: TRBD1
CDR3 length: 15

CDR3 protein: CASSVGWGGYNEQFF
CDR3 DNA: TGTGCCAGCAGCGTAGGATGGGGGGGCTACAATGAGCAGTTCTTC
V gene: TRBV9
J gene: TRBJ2-1
clone size: once
D gene: TRBD2
CDR3 length: 15

CDR3 protein: CASSLSPVTGSGYTF
CDR3 DNA: TGTGCCAGCAGCTTAAGTCCCGTGACGGGGTCTGGCTACACCTTC
V gene: TRBV7-3
J gene: TRBJ1-2
clone size: once
D gene: -
CDR3 length: 15

CDR3 protein: CASSGGVYEQYF
CDR3 DNA: TGTGCCAGTAGTGGAGGGGTCTACGAGCAGTACTTC
V gene: TRBV19
J gene: TRBJ2-7
clone size: few
D gene: -
CDR3 length: 12

CDR3 protein: CASSEASGVPTGELFF
CDR3 DNA: TGTGCCAGCAGTGAAGCTTCCGGGGTCCCCACCGGGGAGCTGTTTTTT
V gene: TRBV6-1
J gene: TRBJ2-2
clone size: -
D gene: -
CDR3 length: 16

CDR3 protein: CASSLALGVVGKTQYF
CDR3 DNA: TGTGCCAGCAGCTTAGCTCTTGGAGTCGTGGGGAAGACCCAGTACTTC
V gene: TRBV7-2
J gene: TRBJ2-5
clone size: -
D gene: -
CDR3 length: 16

CDR3 protein: CASSRLSGLLMDTQYF
CDR3 DNA: TGTGCCAGCAGCCGCCTGTCGGGACTACTAATGGATACGCAGTATTTT
V gene: TRBV9
J gene: TRBJ2-3
clone size: -
D gene: TRBD2
CDR3 length: 16

CDR3 protein: CASSLGPGGTDTQYF
CDR3 DNA: TGCGCCAGCAGCTTGGGGCCAGGGGGCACCGATACGCAGTATTTT
V gene: TRBV5-1
J gene: TRBJ2-3
clone size: -
D gene: TRBD1
CDR3 length: 15

CDR3 protein: CASSLEGQGGEKLFF
CDR3 DNA: TGCGCCAGCAGCTTGGAGGGACAGGGGGGAGAAAAACTGTTTTTT
V gene: TRBV5-1
J gene: TRBJ1-4
clone size: -
D gene: TRBD1
CDR3 length: 15

CDR3 protein: CASSERETQYF
CDR3 DNA: TGTGCCAGCAGTGAAAGAGAGACCCAGTACTTC
V gene: TRBV6-1
J gene: TRBJ2-5
clone size: -
D gene: -
CDR3 length: 11

CDR3 protein: CASSRGLDSYEQYF
CDR3 DNA: TGTGCCAGTTCTAGGGGGTTGGACTCCTACGAGCAGTACTTC
V gene: TRBV6-5
J gene: TRBJ2-7
clone size: -
D gene: -
CDR3 length: 14

CDR3 protein: CASSENNLNTEAFF
CDR3 DNA: TGCGCCAGCAGTGAGAACAACCTGAACACTGAAGCTTTCTTT
V gene: TRBV10-2
J gene: TRBJ1-1
clone size: -
D gene: -
CDR3 length: 14

CDR3 protein: CASSLENPQETQYF
CDR3 DNA: TGCGCCAGCAGCTTGGAGAATCCCCAAGAGACCCAGTACTTC
V gene: TRBV5-1
J gene: TRBJ2-5
clone size: few
D gene: -
CDR3 length: 14

CDR3 protein: CASTPQGAGEKLFF
CDR3 DNA: TGTGCCAGCACCCCACAGGGGGCAGGTGAAAAACTGTTTTTT
V gene: TRBV2
J gene: TRBJ1-4
clone size: -
D gene: TRBD1
CDR3 length: 14

CDR3 protein: CASSLGLSGGGEQYF
CDR3 DNA: TGTGCCAGCAGCTTAGGATTGTCAGGGGGCGGCGAGCAGTACTTC
V gene: TRBV7-6
J gene: TRBJ2-7
clone size: few
D gene: TRBD1
CDR3 length: 15

CDR3 protein: CASSPDFSGNTIYF
CDR3 DNA: TGCGCCAGCAGCCCGGACTTCTCTGGAAACACCATATATTTT
V gene: TRBV5-1
J gene: TRBJ1-3
clone size: -
D gene: -
CDR3 length: 14

CDR3 protein: CASSLLQGFNEQYF
CDR3 DNA: TGTGCCAGCAGTTTACTACAGGGATTCAACGAGCAGTACTTC
V gene: TRBV6-6
J gene: TRBJ2-7
clone size: -
D gene: -
CDR3 length: 14

CDR3 protein: CASSSGRLEAFF
CDR3 DNA: TGTGCCAGCAGCTCCGGACGCCTCGAAGCTTTCTTT
V gene: TRBV11-3
J gene: TRBJ1-1
clone size: -
D gene: -
CDR3 length: 12

CDR3 protein: CASGLAAPRYNEQFF
CDR3 DNA: TGTGCCAGCGGCCTAGCGGCCCCCAGATACAATGAGCAGTTCTTC
V gene: TRBV6-5
J gene: TRBJ2-1
clone size: -
D gene: TRBD2
CDR3 length: 15

CDR3 protein: CASSQGVVGYTF
CDR3 DNA: TGTGCCAGCAGCCAGGGGGTGGTCGGCTACACCTTC
V gene: TRBV7-2
J gene: TRBJ1-2
clone size: once
D gene: TRBD1
CDR3 length: 12

CDR3 protein: CASRTGVGAFF
CDR3 DNA: TGTGCCAGTAGAACCGGGGTGGGAGCTTTCTTT
V gene: TRBV19
J gene: TRBJ1-1
clone size: -
D gene: -
CDR3 length: 11

CDR3 protein: CASSEDGAPGSYGYTF
CDR3 DNA: TGTGCCAGCAGTGAAGACGGGGCCCCTGGGAGCTATGGCTACACCTTC
V gene: TRBV2
J gene: TRBJ1-2
clone size: few
D gene: -
CDR3 length: 16

CDR3 protein: CASSSGQGTGELFF
CDR3 DNA: TGCGCCAGCAGCTCGGGACAGGGCACCGGGGAGCTGTTTTTT
V gene: TRBV5-1
J gene: TRBJ2-2
clone size: -
D gene: TRBD1
CDR3 length: 14

CDR3 protein: CATSRDRGQGGAEAFF
CDR3 DNA: TGTGCCACCAGCAGAGATAGGGGACAGGGTGGGGCTGAAGCTTTCTTT
V gene: TRBV15
J gene: TRBJ1-1
clone size: -
D gene: TRBD1
CDR3 length: 16

CDR3 protein: CASSDPIAGGFRNEQFF
CDR3 DNA: TGTGCCAGCAGTGATCCGATAGCGGGGGGGTTTAGGAATGAGCAGTTCTTC
V gene: TRBV6-1
J gene: TRBJ2-1
clone size: -
D gene: TRBD2
CDR3 length: 17

CDR3 protein: CASRPRVEGPDTQYF
CDR3 DNA: TGTGCCAGCAGGCCCCGCGTTGAAGGGCCGGATACGCAGTATTTT
V gene: TRBV7-2
J gene: TRBJ2-3
clone size: once
D gene: -
CDR3 length: 15

CDR3 protein: CASTSSRAGGEQYF
CDR3 DNA: TGTGCCAGCACAAGTAGCAGGGCCGGGGGGGAGCAGTACTTC
V gene: TRBV2
J gene: TRBJ2-7
clone size: -
D gene: TRBD2
CDR3 length: 14

CDR3 protein: CASSLDRQTGIRQETQYF
CDR3 DNA: TGTGCCAGCAGCTTAGATAGACAGACAGGGATTCGCCAAGAGACCCAGTACTTC
V gene: TRBV11-2
J gene: TRBJ2-5
clone size: -
D gene: TRBD1
CDR3 length: 18

CDR3 protein: CASRNPQGRGEAFF
CDR3 DNA: TGTGCCAGTAGAAATCCACAGGGTAGGGGAGAAGCTTTCTTT
V gene: TRBV19
J gene: TRBJ1-1
clone size: -
D gene: -
CDR3 length: 14

CDR3 protein: CASSLGQGDTQYF
CDR3 DNA: TGTGCCAGCAGCCTAGGACAGGGGGATACGCAGTATTTT
V gene: TRBV6-1
J gene: TRBJ2-3
clone size: -
D gene: TRBD1
CDR3 length: 13

CDR3 protein: CASRTGEAGANVLTF
CDR3 DNA: TGTGCCAGCAGGACAGGGGAAGCTGGGGCCAACGTCCTGACTTTC
V gene: TRBV6-1
J gene: TRBJ2-6
clone size: -
D gene: TRBD1
CDR3 length: 15

CDR3 protein: CASSLGGVEGEQYF
CDR3 DNA: TGCGCCAGCAGCCTCGGGGGGGTCGAAGGCGAGCAGTACTTC
V gene: TRBV5-1
J gene: TRBJ2-7
clone size: -
D gene: TRBD2
CDR3 length: 14

CDR3 protein: CASRDYGTANEKLFF
CDR3 DNA: TGTGCCAGCAGGGACTACGGGACAGCTAATGAAAAACTGTTTTTT
V gene: TRBV6-6
J gene: TRBJ1-4
clone size: -
D gene: TRBD1
CDR3 length: 15

CDR3 protein: CASSKSPYEQYF
CDR3 DNA: TGTGCCAGCAGCAAAAGCCCCTACGAGCAGTACTTC
V gene: TRBV7-3
J gene: TRBJ2-7
clone size: -
D gene: -
CDR3 length: 12

CDR3 protein: CASSSLAGGDTQYF
CDR3 DNA: TGTGCCAGCAGCTCCCTAGCGGGGGGGGATACGCAGTATTTT
V gene: TRBV11-2
J gene: TRBJ2-3
clone size: -
D gene: TRBD2
CDR3 length: 14

CDR3 protein: CASSPNTDTQYF
CDR3 DNA: TGTGCCAGCAGCCCGAATACAGATACGCAGTATTTT
V gene: TRBV6-6
J gene: TRBJ2-3
clone size: -
D gene: -
CDR3 length: 12

CDR3 protein: CASSTGTGDRANYGYTF
CDR3 DNA: TGTGCCAGCAGTACCGGGACAGGGGATCGGGCTAACTATGGCTACACCTTC
V gene: TRBV2
J gene: TRBJ1-2
clone size: -
D gene: TRBD1
CDR3 length: 17

CDR3 protein: CASNTTGHPSGANVLTF
CDR3 DNA: TGTGCCAGCAACACCACGGGACATCCCTCTGGGGCCAACGTCCTGACTTTC
V gene: TRBV27
J gene: TRBJ2-6
clone size: -
D gene: -
CDR3 length: 17

CDR3 protein: CASSRTGTEAFF
CDR3 DNA: TGTGCCAGCAGTCGGACAGGGACTGAAGCTTTCTTT
V gene: TRBV28
J gene: TRBJ1-1
clone size: -
D gene: TRBD1
CDR3 length: 12